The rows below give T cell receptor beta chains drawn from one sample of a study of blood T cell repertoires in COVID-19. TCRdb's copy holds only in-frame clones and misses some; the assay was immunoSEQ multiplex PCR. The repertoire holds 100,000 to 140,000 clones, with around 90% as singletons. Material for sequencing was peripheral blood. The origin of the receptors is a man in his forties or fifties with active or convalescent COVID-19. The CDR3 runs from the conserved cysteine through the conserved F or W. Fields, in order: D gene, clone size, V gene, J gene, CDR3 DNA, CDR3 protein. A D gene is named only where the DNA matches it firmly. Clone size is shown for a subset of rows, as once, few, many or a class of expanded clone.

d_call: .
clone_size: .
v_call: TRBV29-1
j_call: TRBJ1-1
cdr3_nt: TGCAGCGTTGCAGGGCCAAAGAACACTGAAGCTTTCTTT
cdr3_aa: CSVAGPKNTEAFF

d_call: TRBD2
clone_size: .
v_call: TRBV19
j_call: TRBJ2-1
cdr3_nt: TGTGCCAGTAGTATATACGGTAGCGGGGTAAGCTCCTACAATGAGCAGTTCTTC
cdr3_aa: CASSIYGSGVSSYNEQFF

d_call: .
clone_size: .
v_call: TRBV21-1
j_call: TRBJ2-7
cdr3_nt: TGTGCCAGCGAGTCGGAGCAGTACTTC
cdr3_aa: CASESEQYF

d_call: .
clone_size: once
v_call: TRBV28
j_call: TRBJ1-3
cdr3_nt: TGTGCCAGCACTCCGACAGGCTCTGGAAACACCATATATTTT
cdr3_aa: CASTPTGSGNTIYF

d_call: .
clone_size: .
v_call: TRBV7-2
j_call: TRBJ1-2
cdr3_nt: TGTGCCAGCAGCCCCCACAGGGCTAACTATGGCTACACCTTC
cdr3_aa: CASSPHRANYGYTF

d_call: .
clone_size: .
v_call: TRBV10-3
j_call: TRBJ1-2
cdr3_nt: TGTGCCATCAGTGAGTTCCAGGGTAATAGGGGCTACACCTTC
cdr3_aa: CAISEFQGNRGYTF

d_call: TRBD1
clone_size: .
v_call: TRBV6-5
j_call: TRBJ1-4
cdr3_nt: TGTGCCAGCAGTTTTCAGGGGGCGACTGAAAAACTGTTTTTT
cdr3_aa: CASSFQGATEKLFF

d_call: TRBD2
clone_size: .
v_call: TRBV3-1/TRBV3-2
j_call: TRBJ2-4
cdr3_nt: TGTGCCAGCAGCCAAGGGCTAGCGGGAGGGGCCCCTCAGTACTTC
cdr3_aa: CASSQGLAGGAPQYF

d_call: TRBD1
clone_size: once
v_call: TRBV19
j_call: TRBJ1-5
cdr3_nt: TGTGCCAGTAGTGCCAGGGGACAGGCCGTGGGGACCCAGCATTTT
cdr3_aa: CASSARGQAVGTQHF

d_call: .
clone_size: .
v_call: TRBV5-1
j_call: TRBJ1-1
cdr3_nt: TGCGCCAGCAGCTCCCCCTATGAGCTTTACCCTGAAGCTTTCTTT
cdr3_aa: CASSSPYELYPEAFF

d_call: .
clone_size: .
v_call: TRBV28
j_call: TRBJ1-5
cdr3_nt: TGTGCCAGCAGTTTATTGAGGCCGGACAATCAGCCCCAGCATTTT
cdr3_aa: CASSLLRPDNQPQHF

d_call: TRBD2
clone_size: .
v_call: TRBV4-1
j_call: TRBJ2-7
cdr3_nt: TGCGCCAGCAGCTGGACTAGCGAAACCTACGAGCAGTACTTC
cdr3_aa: CASSWTSETYEQYF

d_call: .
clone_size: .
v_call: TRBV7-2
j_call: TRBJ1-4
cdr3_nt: TGTGCCAGCTCAACAGGCTACCCTAATGAAAAACTGTTTTTT
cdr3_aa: CASSTGYPNEKLFF

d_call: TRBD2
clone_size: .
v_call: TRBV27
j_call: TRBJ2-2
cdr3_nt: TGTGCCAGCATGAGGGCTAGCGGGCTTCGGACCGGGGAGCTGTTTTTT
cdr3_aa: CASMRASGLRTGELFF

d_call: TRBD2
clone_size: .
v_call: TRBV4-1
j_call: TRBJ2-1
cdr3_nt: TGCGCCAGCACCATATACCCTGGACTAGCTGCAAATGAGCAGTTCTTC
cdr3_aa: CASTIYPGLAANEQFF

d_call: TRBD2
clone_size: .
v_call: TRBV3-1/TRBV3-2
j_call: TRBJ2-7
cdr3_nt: TGTGCCAGCAGCTCCGGGACTAGCCCACACGAGCAGTACTTC
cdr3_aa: CASSSGTSPHEQYF

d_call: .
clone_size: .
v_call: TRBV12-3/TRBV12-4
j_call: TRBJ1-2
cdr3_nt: TGTGCCAGCAAATCTGGGGCATTCTATGGCTACACCTTC
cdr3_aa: CASKSGAFYGYTF

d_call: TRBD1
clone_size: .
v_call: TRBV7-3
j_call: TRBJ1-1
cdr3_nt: TGTGCCAGCAGCTTATGGGGACAGGGGGCTCACACTGAAGCTTTCTTT
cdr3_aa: CASSLWGQGAHTEAFF

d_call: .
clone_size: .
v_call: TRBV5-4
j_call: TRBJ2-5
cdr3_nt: TGTGCCAGCAGCCCCCCGGGACAAAGGGAGACCCAGTACTTC
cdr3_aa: CASSPPGQRETQYF

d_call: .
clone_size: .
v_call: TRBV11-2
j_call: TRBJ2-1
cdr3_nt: TGTGCCAGCAGCTTAGCGGGACTCCTACCTGGGCAGTTCTTC
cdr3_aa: CASSLAGLLPGQFF

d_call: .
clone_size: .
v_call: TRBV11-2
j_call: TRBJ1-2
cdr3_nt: TGTGCCAGCAGCCCCCATCACCTAGGGGATGGCTACACCTTC
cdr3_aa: CASSPHHLGDGYTF

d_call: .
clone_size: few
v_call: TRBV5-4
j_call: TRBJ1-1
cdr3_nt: TGTGCCAGCAGCTTGGGGACAAACTTGAACACTGAAGCTTTCTTT
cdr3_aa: CASSLGTNLNTEAFF

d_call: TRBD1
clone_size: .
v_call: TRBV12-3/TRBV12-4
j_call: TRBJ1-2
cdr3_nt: TGTGCCAGCACCCTCCAGGGGGGCTATGGCTACACCTTC
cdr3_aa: CASTLQGGYGYTF

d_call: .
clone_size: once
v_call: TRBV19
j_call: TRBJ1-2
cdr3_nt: TGTGCCAGTAGTATAGACGGGGGAACCTATGGCTACACCTTC
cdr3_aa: CASSIDGGTYGYTF

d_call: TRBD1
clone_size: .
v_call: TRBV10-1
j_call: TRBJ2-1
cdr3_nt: TGCGCCAGCGGGGCCGGGACAGGGATGTTTAATGAGCAGTTCTTC
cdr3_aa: CASGAGTGMFNEQFF

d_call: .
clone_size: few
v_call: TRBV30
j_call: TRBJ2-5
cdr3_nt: TGTGCCTGGAGTTTCGGGAACCAAGAGACCCAGTACTTC
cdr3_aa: CAWSFGNQETQYF

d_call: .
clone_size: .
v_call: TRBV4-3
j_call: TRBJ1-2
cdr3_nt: TGCGCCAGCAGCCAAGCGAACACCCCACCCTACTATGGCTACACCTTC
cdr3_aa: CASSQANTPPYYGYTF

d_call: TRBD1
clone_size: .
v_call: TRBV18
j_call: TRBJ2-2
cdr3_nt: TGTGCCAGCTCACCACCGGTATCCCCCAGGGGGTGGACTTCGAACACCGGGGAGCTGTTTTTT
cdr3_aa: CASSPPVSPRGWTSNTGELFF

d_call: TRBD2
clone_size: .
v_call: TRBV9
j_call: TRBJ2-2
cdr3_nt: TGTGCCAGCAGCGTAGTAGGAACGGGAGGTCTTCACGGGGAGCTGTTTTTT
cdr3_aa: CASSVVGTGGLHGELFF

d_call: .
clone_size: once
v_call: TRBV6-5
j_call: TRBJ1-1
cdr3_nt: TGTGCCAGCAGTTACTCGGGGGGTCCTGAAGCTTTCTTT
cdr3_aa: CASSYSGGPEAFF

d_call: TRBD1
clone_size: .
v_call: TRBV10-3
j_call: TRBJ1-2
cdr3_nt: TGTGCCATCACCCCGGACAGGGGGACCTATGGCTACACCTTC
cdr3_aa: CAITPDRGTYGYTF

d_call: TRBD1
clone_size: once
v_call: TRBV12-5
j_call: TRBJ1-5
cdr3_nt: TGTGCTAGTGGTTTGGGACAGGGGGAGCCCCAGCATTTT
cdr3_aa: CASGLGQGEPQHF

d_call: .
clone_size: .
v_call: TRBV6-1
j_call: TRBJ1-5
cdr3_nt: TGTGCCAGCAGTGAATATGATCAGCCCCAGCATTTT
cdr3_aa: CASSEYDQPQHF

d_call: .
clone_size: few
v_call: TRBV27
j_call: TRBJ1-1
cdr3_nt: TGTGCCAGCAGTTTACTACCGAACACTGAAGCTTTCTTT
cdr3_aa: CASSLLPNTEAFF